This entry lists 21 T cell receptor beta chains sequenced from one sample in a study of cytotoxic CD8 clonotypes in ibrutinib-treated CLL. Clones were read by immunoSEQ multiplex PCR, and TCRdb kept only the in-frame ones, dropping some. The sample has around 300,000 clones, about 80% seen once. The sample here was PBMCs, taken before ibrutinib treatment. The receptors stem from a human donor with chronic lymphocytic leukemia.

This chain joins TRBV14 and TRBJ2-7; no clear D. The V end was cut by 2 bases, the J end by 6 bases, with 23 bases between. CDR1 is SGHDN, CDR2 FVKESK, per germline. This CDR3 contains 17 residues. Here the CDR3 reads CASSQMPPWASSSEQYF. The CDR3 region has the DNA TGTGCCAGCAGCCAAATGCCTCCTTGGGCTAGTAGCTCCGAGCAGTACTTC.

The CDR3 is CASGTGWTEAFF. The CDR3 nucleotides read TGTGCCAGTGGGACAGGGTGGACTGAAGCTTTCTTT. The rearrangement links TRBV19 to TRBJ1-1; TRBD1 agrees at 9 bases. Germline V gene data show CDR1 as LNHDA and CDR2 as SQIVND (reference sequence). The CDR3 has 12 amino acids. Unmatched junction bases numbered 3, after V lost 8 bases and J lost 5 bases.

V gene TRBV28 combines with J gene TRBJ2-1, with 9 positions matching TRBD2. Germline CDR1 is MDHEN and CDR2 is SYDVKM. The CDR3 runs to 16 residues. The V segment lost 8 bases and the J segment 0 bases; nucleotides outside the gene matches: 8. CDR3 DNA: TGTGCCAGCCAATTGCTTAGCGGGAGCTCCTACAATGAGCAGTTCTTC. Protein product: CASQLLSGSSYNEQFF.

This clone was seen more than once but under ten times. V usage is TRBV2 and J usage is TRBJ1-1; D not certain. The CDR3 extends over 13 amino acids. V was shortened by 2 bases and J by 2 bases, with 6 bases between the two germline ends. Germline V gene lookup returns CDR1 SNHLY and CDR2 FYNNEI. The CDR3, as DNA: TGTGCCAGCAGTGAACGGGGTAACACTGAAGCTTTCTTT. Translating it yields CASSERGNTEAFF.

This clone was detected only once. V usage is TRBV7-9 and J usage is TRBJ1-1; no clear D gene. The V gene lost 5 bases and the J gene lost 5 bases, with 21 bases spanning the gap. CDR1 is SEHNR, CDR2 FQNEAQ, per germline (reference sequence). The CDR3 length is 16 residues. The CDR3 sequence is CASSLPSGPTRTEAFF. The CDR3 DNA is TGTGCCAGCAGCCTACCCTCCGGACCGACGAGGACTGAAGCTTTCTTT. Combining the CDR3 with reference TRBV7-9 and TRBJ1-1 gives the whole variable domain DTGVSQNPRHKITKRGQNVTFRCDPISEHNRLYWYRQTLGQGPEFLTYFQNEAQLEKSRLLSDRFSAERPKGSFSTLEIQRTEQGDSAMYLCASSLPSGPTRTEAFFGQGTRLTVV.

A single count supports this clone. V usage is TRBV2 and J usage is TRBJ2-7; 9 positions agree with TRBD1. Germline V gene data show CDR1 as SNHLY and CDR2 as FYNNEI. The CDR3 covers 13 residues. The V gene end was trimmed by 5 bases and the J gene end by 3 bases; junction bases not matched to a gene: 2. The CDR3 DNA is TGTGCCAGCAGTAGGGACAGGGACTACGAGCAGTACTTC. Its protein is CASSRDRDYEQYF. The full variable domain, completed using reference TRBV2 and TRBJ2-7, is EPEVTQTPSHQVTQMGQEVILRCVPISNHLYFYWYRQILGQKVEFLVSFYNNEISEKSEIFDDQFSVERPDGSNFTLKIRSTKLEDSAMYFCASSRDRDYEQYFGPGTRLTVT.

This clone came up once. The genes are TRBV18 and TRBJ2-7; 10 positions agree with TRBD1. The CDR3 is 15 amino acids. The germline gives CDR1 KGHSH, CDR2 LQKENI. V lost 4 bases and J lost 0; bases outside the gene matches: 3. CDR3 DNA sequence: TGTGCCAGCTCACGGGGACAGGGGAGCTCCTACGAGCAGTACTTC. Translated, it gives CASSRGQGSSYEQYF.

The rearrangement uses TRBV28 and TRBJ2-7; 9 positions agree with TRBD1. CDR3 size: 13 residues. V shed 6 bases, J shed 6 bases, and the junction held 6 bases outside the gene matches. Germline-derived CDR1 and CDR2 are MDHEN and SYDVKM. The CDR3 region is CASRWGQGSEQYF. The CDR3, as DNA: TGTGCCAGCAGGTGGGGACAGGGAAGCGAGCAGTACTTC.

This chain joins TRBV12-5 and TRBJ1-2, with D possibly being TRBD1 (6 bases). Trimming took off 2 bases at V and 6 bases at J, with 10 bases between the two ends. CDR1 is LGHNT and CDR2 is FRNRAP in the germline V gene. The CDR3 consists of 13 residues. In DNA, the CDR3 is TGTGCTAGTGGTTTGAGGGGGGAGAATGGCTACACCTTC. It encodes CASGLRGENGYTF.

The chain combines TRBV28 with TRBJ1-2, with D tentatively TRBD1 (5 bases). CDR3 length: 15 amino acids. Germline CDR1 MDHEN, CDR2 SYDVKM. V gave up 3 bases and J gave up 4 bases, with 15 bases separating them. The CDR3 DNA follows: TGTGCCAGCAGTTTTGTAACCCAGGGCGTCTATGGCTACACCTTC. The encoded protein is CASSFVTQGVYGYTF.

CDR3 amino acids: CSARLGNAQYF. The CDR3 coding sequence is TGCAGTGCTAGACTGGGGAATGCGCAGTATTTT. J is TRBJ2-3 and V is TRBV20-1; no definite D call. V lost 2 bases and J lost 10, with 10 bases in between. Germline V gene sequence: CDR1 DFQATT, CDR2 SNEGSKA (reference sequence). This CDR3 contains 11 residues.

This chain uses TRBV23-1 with TRBJ2-5; TRBD2 aligns across 9 bases. TRBV23-1 is an ORF for which the function is uncertain. After removal of 8 bases from V and 5 bases from J, the junction contained 12 bases not matched to a gene. CDR3 length equals 15 residues. The CDR3 bases are TGCGCCAGCCGACCGACTAGCGGATTACTGGAGACCCAGTACTTC. This gives the protein CASRPTSGLLETQYF.

V is TRBV4-3 and J is TRBJ2-1; the D is unclear. The germline V and J ends were trimmed by 0 bases and 8 bases, with 11 bases remaining between them. This CDR3 is 14 amino acids long. CDR1 is LGHNA and CDR2 is YSLEER in the germline V gene. CDR3: CASSQEVTIDEQFF. DNA for the CDR3: TGCGCCAGCAGCCAAGAAGTAACAATTGATGAGCAGTTCTTC.

The V gene is TRBV4-3, the J gene TRBJ1-5, with 8 bases fitting TRBD1. This CDR3 has 17 amino acids. Germline V gene sequence: CDR1 LGHNA, CDR2 YSLEER. V was pared by 0 bases and J by 5 bases, with 9 bases of the junction left unmatched. The CDR3 sequence: CASSQDPLRGHDQPQHF. CDR3 sequence (DNA): TGCGCCAGCAGCCAAGATCCCCTCAGGGGGCATGATCAGCCCCAGCATTTT.

The chain carries TRBV5-1 and TRBJ1-2, with 9 bases identical to TRBD1. The length of the CDR3 is 15 residues. J gave up 7 bases and V 5 bases, and 12 bases lay outside the gene matches. Germline V gene sequence: CDR1 SGHRS, CDR2 YFSETQ. The CDR3 spells CASSSTGQGYGGYTF. The CDR3 DNA sequence: TGCGCCAGCAGTTCTACGGGACAGGGTTATGGTGGCTACACCTTC.

This clone showed up just a few times. The V and J genes are TRBV10-3 and TRBJ2-1, with a tentative D call TRBD2 (6 bases). CDR1 is ENHRY, CDR2 SYGVKD, per germline. This CDR3 has 17 amino acids. Trimming removed 0 bases from V and 5 bases from J, with 17 bases in between. The CDR3 DNA follows: TGTGCCATCAGTGAGTCCCTATCGACTATAGCGGACAATGAGCAGTTCTTC. Protein: CAISESLSTIADNEQFF.

The gene calls are TRBV15 and TRBJ2-4, with D uncertain. Trimming took 5 bases from V and 0 from J, leaving 17 bases between them. CDR3 length: 17 amino acids. Germline V gene data show CDR1 as LNHNV and CDR2 as YYDKDF (reference sequence). The CDR3 is CATSFADGRVAKNIQYF. DNA for the CDR3: TGTGCCACCAGCTTCGCGGACGGTAGGGTAGCCAAAAACATTCAGTACTTC.

J is TRBJ2-5 and V is TRBV28, with 9 bases identical to TRBD1. This CDR3 spans 18 amino acids. Germline CDR1 and CDR2: MDHEN and SYDVKM. The ends lost 1 base at V and 5 bases at J; junction bases unmatched: 14. As DNA, the CDR3 is TGTGCCAGCAGTTTATCTGGGACAGGGAACCCTGTATGGGAGACCCAGTACTTC. This gives the protein CASSLSGTGNPVWETQYF.

V gene TRBV7-3 combines with J gene TRBJ2-3, with 8 bases lining up with TRBD1. Germline trimming cut 5 bases from V and 4 bases from J; bases unmatched to any gene: 11. Germline CDR1 SGHTA, CDR2 FQGTGA. This CDR3 comprises 16 residues. CDR3 DNA: TGTGCCAGCAGCCTCACAGGGGGTTTTTATGCAGATACGCAGTATTTT. Amino acids: CASSLTGGFYADTQYF.

CDR3 DNA sequence: TGTGCCAGCAGCTTGAGGACAGCCAGTTACAATGAGCAGTTCTTC. Protein product: CASSLRTASYNEQFF. The rearrangement joins TRBV13 to TRBJ2-1; tentative D call: TRBD1 (6 bases). This CDR3 is 15 amino acids long. The germline CDR1 and CDR2 sequences are PRHDT and FYEKMQ (reference sequence). The V gene lost 3 bases and the J gene lost 4 bases, with 13 bases spanning the gap.

The CDR3 loop is CASSRDRAYEQYF. As DNA, the CDR3 is TGTGCCAGCAGCCGGGACAGAGCCTACGAGCAGTACTTC. This rearrangement joins TRBV11-1 to TRBJ2-7; 7 bases line up with TRBD1. This CDR3 is 13 amino acids long. Germline lookup yields CDR1 SGHAT and CDR2 FQDESV (reference sequence). Trimming took 5 bases from V and 2 from J; bases not matched to a gene: 3.